Shown below are 22 T cell receptor beta chains from a single sample sequenced in a study of OX40 agonist ivuxolimab in advanced cancers. The table came from immunoSEQ multiplex PCR; TCRdb's copy has only in-frame clones and leaves some out. The top ten hold about 3.4% of the sample, which has about 94,000 clones, roughly 90% seen once. Here the sequenced sample was CD4+ or CD8+ T cells sorted from blood, taken in a trial of the OX40 agonist ivuxolimab. These receptor sequences come from an adult with an advanced solid tumor such as melanoma, head and neck, liver or kidney cancer.

The CDR3 DNA is TGTGCCAGCAGTGGACAGGGGCTGAATTATAGCAATCAGCCCCAGCATTTT. Residues: CASSGQGLNYSNQPQHF. This chain uses TRBV25-1 with TRBJ1-5, with 8 bases lining up with TRBD1. The ends lost 4 bases at V and 0 bases at J; junction bases unmatched: 8. The CDR3 totals 17 residues. In germline, CDR1 is MGHDK, CDR2 SYGVNS.

This chain joins TRBV6-5 and TRBJ1-5; D might be TRBD1 (6 bases). CDR1 MNHEY and CDR2 SVGAGI come from the germline V gene. The CDR3 runs to 13 residues. V was clipped by 8 bases and J by 2 bases, with 10 bases between them. The CDR3 DNA is TGTGCCAGCCGGCCAGGGGGCAATCAGCCCCAGCATTTT. Residues: CASRPGGNQPQHF.

The chain couples TRBV5-6 to TRBJ2-3; D remains unclear. The V gene's germline CDR1 is SGHDT and CDR2 YYEEEE. V shed 2 bases and J shed 4 bases, with 2 bases lying between them. This CDR3 is 11 amino acids long. For the CDR3, the DNA is TGTGCCAGCAGCTTCGCAGATACGCAGTATTTT. Translating it yields CASSFADTQYF.

The CDR3 nucleotides are TGTGCCAGCAGCCCGAGGGCAGGACTGCTCTACGAGCAGTACTTC. This encodes CASSPRAGLLYEQYF. The J gene is TRBJ2-7, the V gene TRBV11-2; TRBD2 might be the D (5 bases). This CDR3 has 15 amino acids. V lost 5 bases, J lost 3 bases, and 17 bases lay in between. Germline CDR1 and CDR2: SGHAT and FQNNGV. The variable domain in full, with the rest retrieved from reference TRBV11-2 and TRBJ2-7, is EAGVAQSPRYKIIEKRQSVAFWCNPISGHATLYWYQQILGQGPKLLIQFQNNGVVDDSQLPKDRFSAERLKGVDSTLKIQPAKLEDSAVYLCASSPRAGLLYEQYFGPGTRLTVT.

This sequence joins TRBV27 and TRBJ2-7, with a tentative D call TRBD1 (6 bases). Trimming cost V 1 base and J 6 bases, with 19 bases left between them. In germline, CDR1 is MNHEY, CDR2 SMNVEV (reference sequence). There are 16 residues in the CDR3. The CDR3 DNA is TGTGCCAGCAGTTTATACCTGGTCAGGGGTAAGGGCGAGCAGTACTTC. It translates to CASSLYLVRGKGEQYF.

This rearrangement joins TRBV9 to TRBJ2-6, with D possibly being TRBD1 (6 bases). The ends were cut back, 2 bases at V and 0 bases at J, with 15 bases in the middle. The CDR3 loop spans 18 amino acids. CDR1 SGDLS and CDR2 YYNGEE come from the germline V gene. The DNA for the CDR3 is TGTGCCAGCAGCGTCGAGCCAGGGGCAAACTCTGGGGCCAACGTCCTGACTTTC. The encoded protein is CASSVEPGANSGANVLTF.

V is TRBV4-1 and J is TRBJ1-5; TRBD1 matches 7 bases. CDR1 and CDR2 from the germline V gene are MGHRA and YSYEKL. This CDR3 is built from 17 residues. Trimming at V came to 2 bases and at J to 3 bases, leaving 10 bases not matched to a gene. CDR3 protein: CASSQLGTDNNNQPQHF. The CDR3 nucleotides read TGCGCCAGCAGCCAACTCGGGACAGATAACAACAATCAGCCCCAGCATTTT.

The chain is built from TRBV11-2 and TRBJ2-3; 10 bases are a match to TRBD2. This CDR3 spans 17 amino acids. Germline lookup yields CDR1 SGHAT and CDR2 FQNNGV. With 3 bases clipped from V and 3 bases from J, the junction kept 9 bases outside the gene matches. As DNA, the CDR3 is TGTGCCAGCAGCTTGCCTGTTGCTAGCGGGAGTACAGATACGCAGTATTTT. Protein product: CASSLPVASGSTDTQYF.

The V gene is TRBV19, the J gene TRBJ2-7; 8 bases match TRBD1. Trimming cost V 5 bases and J 7 bases; bases outside gene matches: 7. Germline CDR1 is LNHDA and CDR2 is SQIVND (reference sequence). There are 13 residues in the CDR3. The CDR3 region has the DNA TGTGCCAGTAGTGCCGCAGGGGGCCGAGAGCAGTACTTC. Translating it yields CASSAAGGREQYF. The whole variable domain, filled in from reference TRBV19 and TRBJ2-7, reads DGGITQSPKYLFRKEGQNVTLSCEQNLNHDAMYWYRQDPGQGLRLIYYSQIVNDFQKGDIAEGYSVSREKKESFPLTVTSAQKNPTAFYLCASSAAGGREQYFGPGTRLTVT.

CDR3 sequence reads: CASSRRDRGHEQYF. As DNA, the CDR3 is TGTGCCAGCAGCCGCCGGGACAGGGGGCACGAGCAGTACTTC. The chain carries TRBV5-4 and TRBJ2-7, with TRBD1 matching over 12 bases. Germline V gene sequence: CDR1 SGHNT, CDR2 YYREEE (reference sequence). V lost 4 bases and J lost 5; bases outside the gene matches: 4. This CDR3 comprises 14 residues.

V and J are TRBV29-1 and TRBJ1-1, with a weak D call TRBD1 (6 bases). Deletions cut 0 bases from V and 3 bases from J, with 8 bases between. The CDR3 runs to 13 residues. The germline V gene has CDR1 SQVTM and CDR2 ANQGSEA. In DNA, the CDR3 is TGCAGCGTTGAAGATACAGGGCACACTGAAGCTTTCTTT. It translates to CSVEDTGHTEAFF.

The gene calls are TRBV19 and TRBJ2-6, with a weak D call TRBD1 (5 bases). Trimming cost V 1 base and J 0 bases, with 13 bases left between them. The CDR3 is 18 amino acids. Germline lookup yields CDR1 LNHDA and CDR2 SQIVND (reference sequence). The CDR3 loop is CASSIGGRAVSGANVLTF. The DNA for the CDR3 is TGTGCCAGTAGTATAGGAGGCAGGGCAGTCTCTGGGGCCAACGTCCTGACTTTC.

V usage is TRBV5-5 and J usage is TRBJ2-5; D is unclear. V lost 0 bases to trimming and J lost 5 bases, with 5 bases between them. The CDR3 is made up of 12 amino acids. Per the germline V gene, CDR1 is SGHKS and CDR2 is YYEKEE (reference sequence). This chain's CDR3 is CASSLDGETQYF. DNA of the CDR3: TGTGCCAGCAGCTTGGACGGGGAGACCCAGTACTTC.

This clone was observed a handful of times. The chain couples TRBV30 to TRBJ1-1; D is uncertain. The CDR3 has 11 residues. Per the germline V gene, CDR1 is GTSNPN and CDR2 is SVGIG (reference sequence). Trimming removed 2 bases from V and 3 bases from J, with 4 bases in between. DNA for the CDR3: TGTGCCTGGAGTTTGGACACTGAAGCTTTCTTT. Amino acids: CAWSLDTEAFF.

The chain couples TRBV21-1 to TRBJ1-1; the table's TRBD1 call for D was not verified on the DNA. TRBV21-1 is deemed a pseudogene. There are 16 residues in the CDR3. The CDR3 nucleotides are TGTGCCAGCAGCAAAAAGAGGGGGTGGGCGAACACTGAAGCTTTCTTT. Translated: CASSKKRGWANTEAFF.

The chain has TRBV2 and TRBJ2-7, with D unclear. The CDR3 runs 14 residues. The V gene's germline CDR1 is SNHLY and CDR2 FYNNEI. Deletions cut 1 base from V and 3 bases from J, with 10 bases between. CDR3 sequence reads: CASSEEVSHYEQYF. The CDR3 coding sequence is TGTGCCAGCAGTGAAGAGGTATCTCACTACGAGCAGTACTTC.

This clone was detected once. The CDR3 sequence is CASSSGGETQYF. The CDR3 DNA is TGTGCCAGCAGCTCCGGTGGGGAGACCCAGTACTTC. This chain links TRBV5-6 with TRBJ2-5; no definite D call. V shed 3 bases and J shed 5 bases, with 8 bases lying between them. The CDR3 sequence is 12 residues long. Germline V CDR1 and CDR2: SGHDT, YYEEEE.

The rearrangement uses TRBV7-9 and TRBJ2-2; unclear D gene. CDR3 length: 11 amino acids. Germline V gene sequence: CDR1 SEHNR, CDR2 FQNEAQ (reference sequence). Trimming pared 5 bases from V and 5 bases from J, leaving 3 bases between. The CDR3, as DNA: TGTGCCAGCAGCCGTACCGGGGAGCTGTTTTTT. This translates into CASSRTGELFF.

The V gene is TRBV19, the J gene TRBJ1-5; D gene unclear. The CDR3 extends over 16 amino acids. V was clipped by 4 bases and J by 6 bases, with 19 bases between them. The V gene's germline CDR1 is LNHDA and CDR2 SQIVND (reference sequence). CDR3 loop: CASSTPRAPVLQPQHF. The CDR3 DNA reads as TGTGCCAGTAGTACACCTAGGGCGCCGGTACTTCAGCCCCAGCATTTT.

Here the CDR3 reads CASSQTGSGELFF. As DNA, the CDR3 is TGCGCCAGCAGTCAAACAGGTTCCGGGGAGCTGTTTTTT. V usage is TRBV4-1 and J usage is TRBJ2-2; D might be TRBD1 (5 bases). This CDR3 contains 13 residues. The V end lost 6 bases, the J end lost 6 bases, and 11 bases lay between the germline ends. CDR1 is MGHRA and CDR2 is YSYEKL in the germline V gene.

The chain links TRBV29-1 to TRBJ2-7; D is undetermined. Germline loops: CDR1 SQVTM, CDR2 ANQGSEA. V lost 3 bases and J lost 2, with 14 bases in between. The CDR3 loop spans 14 amino acids. The CDR3 DNA reads TGCAGCGTTGATGGCCTGGATGGGACCTACGAGCAGTACTTC. Amino acid sequence: CSVDGLDGTYEQYF.

The gene calls are TRBV19 and TRBJ2-7; 11 nucleotides match TRBD2. The CDR3 covers 19 residues. The germline V gene has CDR1 LNHDA and CDR2 SQIVND (reference sequence). The trim removed 2 bases at V and 2 bases at J, leaving 14 bases unmatched. In DNA, the CDR3 is TGTGCCAGTAGTATATCCGGGCTAACTAGCGGGAGAAACGCCTACGAGCAGTACTTC. It specifies CASSISGLTSGRNAYEQYF. The complete variable domain, with remaining parts taken from reference TRBV19 and TRBJ2-7, reads DGGITQSPKYLFRKEGQNVTLSCEQNLNHDAMYWYRQDPGQGLRLIYYSQIVNDFQKGDIAEGYSVSREKKESFPLTVTSAQKNPTAFYLCASSISGLTSGRNAYEQYFGPGTRLTVT.